This TCR beta chain was captured in a study of T cell changes during pregnancy in multiple sclerosis. Germline CDR1 SGHDN, CDR2 FVKESK. This CDR3 region has 18 residues. Trimming removed 5 bases from V and 1 base from J; junction bases left unmatched: 6. Libraries were prepared by immunoSEQ multiplex PCR; TCRdb keeps only in-frame clonotypes and omits some of them. The sample carries 70,000 to 80,000 clones, around 90% recorded once. The chain carries TRBV14 and TRBJ2-6; 12 bases match TRBD1. This TCR was sampled from a female donor with multiple sclerosis, enrolled in a pregnancy study. The sample was CD4+ T cells from peripheral blood mononuclear cells, taken before pregnancy. The CDR3 reads CASSEPGQGASGANVLTF. The CDR3 region has the DNA TGTGCCAGCAGCGAACCGGGACAGGGGGCGTCTGGGGCCAACGTCCTGACTTTC.